This TCR beta chain was recorded in a study of T-cell memory formation after mild COVID-19. Via MiXCR, TCRdb re-called the 5' RACE reads, giving one row per CDR3 protein. Of more than 10,000 distinct CDR3 sequences listed, about a sixth are singletons. In germline, CDR1 is SGHDT, CDR2 YYEEEE. The CDR3 covers 16 residues. V was trimmed by 4 bases and J by 0 bases, leaving 16 bases between them. This clonotype was counted at least ten times. This receptor was taken from a young man who had mild COVID-19 (a few samples of this study predate the infection). Cell type and time point are not known. Sequencing was carried out using PBMCs or a T cell subset sorted from them (not recorded which). The V call is TRBV5-6, the J call TRBJ1-2; D possibly corresponds to TRBD1 (6 bases). For the CDR3, the DNA is TGTGCCAGCAGCCGGGACATTCTTCTGGCTAACTATGGCTACACCTTC. The encoded protein is CASSRDILLANYGYTF. Full variable domain (rest looked up from reference TRBV5-6 and TRBJ1-2): DAGVTQSPTHLIKTRGQQVTLRCSPKSGHDTVSWYQQALGQGPQFIFQYYEEEERQRGNFPDRFSGHQFPNYSSELNVNALLLGDSALYLCASSRDILLANYGYTFGSGTRLTVV.